One sample yielded the 21 T cell receptor beta chains listed below, sequenced in a study of beta chain features in type 1 diabetes. Expressed TCRB transcripts were sequenced because the entire RNA isolate underwent reverse transcription. TCRdb keeps only in-frame clones here, not all; method: immunoSEQ multiplex PCR. Of under 300,000 clones in the sample, around 13% were seen once. Study-wide points: Shortening that was moderate but significant affected the TCRB CDR3s of Type 1 diabetes patients in all four CD4+ subsets.

These receptors lack a known antigen. The specimen was naive CD4+ T cells from blood. These TCRs come from a man aged 25-45 years with type 1 diabetes.

This clone was picked up a small number of times. This chain connects TRBV2 to TRBJ1-2; 8 bases map to TRBD1. Germline V CDR1 and CDR2: SNHLY, FYNNEI. This CDR3 comprises 13 residues. The J segment lost 5 bases and the V segment lost 6 bases, leaving 5 bases of the junction unmatched. The chain's CDR3 is CASREDRAYGYTF. The CDR3, as DNA: TGTGCCAGCAGGGAGGACAGGGCGTATGGCTACACCTTC. The whole variable domain, filled in from reference TRBV2 and TRBJ1-2, reads EPEVTQTPSHQVTQMGQEVILRCVPISNHLYFYWYRQILGQKVEFLVSFYNNEISEKSEIFDDQFSVERPDGSNFTLKIRSTKLEDSAMYFCASREDRAYGYTFGSGTRLTVV.

The V call is TRBV18, the J call TRBJ2-3, with 7 bases matching TRBD2. There are 16 residues in the CDR3. J gave up 3 bases and V 3 bases, and 9 bases lay outside the gene matches. The germline gives CDR1 KGHSH, CDR2 LQKENI. CDR3 sequence: CASSPRTRGGTDTQYF. The CDR3 DNA reads as TGTGCCAGCTCACCCCGGACGAGGGGAGGGACAGATACGCAGTATTTT.

In DNA, the CDR3 is TGTGCCTGGAGTGTGAGGGCCCCGTCGGAGACCCAGTACTTC. Its translation is CAWSVRAPSETQYF. This chain connects TRBV30 to TRBJ2-5, with D possibly TRBD2 on 5 matching bases. The CDR3 sequence is 14 residues long. Between the trimmed V and J ends, which lost 0 bases and 5 bases, there was a span of 13 bases. The germline CDR1 and CDR2 sequences are GTSNPN and SVGIG (reference sequence). The full variable domain, completed using reference TRBV30 and TRBJ2-5, is SQTIHQWPATLVQPVGSPLSLECTVEGTSNPNLYWYRQAAGRGLQLLFYSVGIGQISSEVPQNLSASRPQDRQFILSSKKLLLSDSGFYLCAWSVRAPSETQYFGPGTRLLVL.

This clone was seen only a few times. The CDR3 nucleotides are TGCAGCGTTGAAGGACAGGGCTACACCGGGGAGCTGTTTTTT. Amino acids: CSVEGQGYTGELFF. The chain employs TRBV29-1 and TRBJ2-2; 7 positions agree with TRBD1. This CDR3 spans 14 amino acids. Germline V CDR1 and CDR2: SQVTM, ANQGSEA. V was clipped by 1 base and J by 3 bases; unmatched bases: 2.

The genes are TRBV5-4 and TRBJ2-3; 13 bases fit TRBD2. CDR1 SGHNT and CDR2 YYREEE come from the germline V gene (reference sequence). The CDR3 consists of 17 residues. The ends lost 2 bases at V and 2 bases at J; junction bases unmatched: 5. The CDR3, as DNA: TGTGCCAGCAGCTTACCGGGACTAGCGGGACCCACAGATACGCAGTATTTT. Its translation: CASSLPGLAGPTDTQYF.

This chain links TRBV29-1 with TRBJ1-5, with a possible D match to TRBD1 (6 bases). The CDR3 contains 14 residues. V lost 6 bases and J 3 bases, leaving 15 bases between the germline ends. The germline CDR1 and CDR2 sequences are SQVTM and ANQGSEA. This CDR3 reads CSVSRGSDNQPQHF. The CDR3 DNA follows: TGCAGCGTCTCCAGGGGTAGCGACAATCAGCCCCAGCATTTT.

In this sample, this clone turned up a few times. V and J are TRBV10-3 and TRBJ1-2; tentative D call: TRBD1 (6 bases). Germline values: CDR1 ENHRY, CDR2 SYGVKD. Trimming took off 4 bases at V and 5 bases at J, with 11 bases between the two ends. This CDR3 contains 13 residues. The CDR3 sequence is CAISGRTDYGYTF. The CDR3 DNA sequence: TGTGCCATCAGTGGTAGGACAGATTATGGCTACACCTTC.

This clone came up a few times. The CDR3 end shows no conserved phenylalanine or tryptophan, and so a read error is likely. The limits of the CDR3 on the DNA are not certain, so only TCRdb's listed CDR3 is given. The chain has TRBV21-1 and TRBJ1-4; the table's D call, TRBD1, has no DNA check behind it. TRBV21-1 is assigned pseudogene status. Both ends counted, the CDR3 spans 11 residues. The CDR3 spells CASSKDPGWGL.

This clone was picked up a small number of times. The rearrangement links TRBV9 to TRBJ1-1; D is unclear. Germline-derived CDR1 and CDR2 are SGDLS and YYNGEE. Trimming cost V 0 bases and J 0 bases, with 9 bases left between them. This CDR3 has 15 amino acids. In DNA, the CDR3 is TGTGCCAGCAGCGTAGGAAGTACTATGAACACTGAAGCTTTCTTT. Translating it yields CASSVGSTMNTEAFF.

The table lists this clone with a few counts. CDR3 nucleotide sequence: TGTGCCAGTAGTATTCTTCCGGTGGGGAGCTCTGGGGCCAACGTCCTGACTTTC. This sequence encodes CASSILPVGSSGANVLTF. The chain recombines TRBV19 with TRBJ2-6; tentative D call: TRBD2 (5 bases). The length of the CDR3 is 18 residues. CDR1 and CDR2 from the germline V gene are LNHDA and SQIVND (reference sequence). V lost 3 bases and J 0 bases, leaving 15 bases between the germline ends.

V usage is TRBV11-2 and J usage is TRBJ2-2, with no clear D. The V and J ends lost 0 bases and 0 bases respectively, with 8 bases between them. The germline V gene has CDR1 SGHAT and CDR2 FQNNGV. The CDR3 covers 16 residues. This chain's CDR3 is CASSLDDWTNTGELFF. The CDR3 DNA is TGTGCCAGCAGCTTAGATGACTGGACGAACACCGGGGAGCTGTTTTTT.

The rearrangement uses TRBV19 and TRBJ2-2, with 8 nucleotides matching TRBD1. The ends lost 7 bases at V and 0 bases at J; junction bases unmatched: 1. The CDR3 covers 14 residues. Germline CDR1 reads LNHDA; CDR2 reads SQIVND (reference sequence). The CDR3 DNA sequence: TGTGCCAGTACAGGGGGCGCGAACACCGGGGAGCTGTTTTTT. Amino acids: CASTGGANTGELFF.

The chain recombines TRBV5-1 with TRBJ1-1; maybe TRBD1 (5 bases). From germline, CDR1 is SGHRS and CDR2 YFSETQ. The germline V and J ends were trimmed by 0 bases and 1 base, with 7 bases remaining between them. The length of the CDR3 is 14 residues. CDR3 sequence: CASSLDRPNTEAFF. The CDR3 bases are TGCGCCAGCAGCTTGGACAGGCCGAACACTGAAGCTTTCTTT.

The rearrangement uses TRBV4-1 and TRBJ1-2, with TRBD1 matching 8 bases. This CDR3 has 16 amino acids. Germline CDR1 reads MGHRA; CDR2 reads YSYEKL. The V gene end was trimmed by 0 bases and the J gene end by 4 bases; junction bases not matched to a gene: 7. CDR3 sequence: CASSQDHETGVYGYTF. CDR3 sequence (DNA): TGCGCCAGCAGCCAAGATCATGAGACAGGGGTCTATGGCTACACCTTC.

Only a few counts were recorded for this clone. The same CDR3 is also encoded by other DNA sequences in this sample. The chain joins TRBV25-1 to TRBJ2-4, with 7 bases fitting TRBD1. The CDR3 loop spans 14 amino acids. CDR1 and CDR2 (germline): MGHDK, SYGVNS. The ends lost 8 bases at V and 0 bases at J; junction bases unmatched: 4. CDR3: CASSDRVAKNIQYF. DNA of the CDR3: TGTGCCAGCTCTGACAGGGTAGCCAAAAACATTCAGTACTTC.

The rearrangement uses TRBV28 and TRBJ2-5, with TRBD2 matching 9 bases. Trimming removed 3 bases from V and 7 bases from J; junction bases left unmatched: 9. The length of the CDR3 is 15 residues. In germline, CDR1 is MDHEN, CDR2 SYDVKM. Written as DNA, the CDR3 is TGTGCCAGCAGTTTGGGCGGGAGGGCCTTGGGGACCCAGTACTTC. Translation gives CASSLGGRALGTQYF.

The rearrangement joins TRBV5-1 to TRBJ1-6; maybe TRBD1 (5 bases). The CDR3 has 15 amino acids. The V end lost 4 bases, the J end lost 5 bases, and 13 bases lay between the germline ends. The V gene's germline CDR1 is SGHRS and CDR2 YFSETQ. CDR3 region: CASSPTGRDNSPLHF. As DNA, the CDR3 is TGCGCCAGCAGCCCGACCGGCAGGGATAATTCACCCCTCCACTTT.

Notes on this clone: Other DNA sequences of this sample code for an identical CDR3. V usage is TRBV2 and J usage is TRBJ2-5; TRBD1 aligns across 9 bases. Germline V CDR1 and CDR2: SNHLY, FYNNEI. Trimming at V came to 6 bases and at J to 2 bases, leaving 1 base not matched to a gene. CDR3 length: 13 amino acids. The CDR3 spells CASRGQGQETQYF. As DNA, the CDR3 is TGTGCCAGCAGGGGACAGGGTCAAGAGACCCAGTACTTC.

The gene calls are TRBV6-6 and TRBJ1-2; D is unresolved. Trimming left V 2 bases short and J 8 bases short, with 9 bases between. Germline V gene sequence: CDR1 MNHNY, CDR2 SVGAGI (reference sequence). This CDR3 has 12 amino acids. In DNA, the CDR3 is TGTGCCAGCAGTTACGACACCCGAGGCTACACCTTC. Protein sequence: CASSYDTRGYTF.

This clone was seen a handful of times. The V and J genes are TRBV6-5 and TRBJ2-7; 7 bases map to TRBD1. With 10 bases clipped from V and 4 bases from J, the junction kept 7 bases outside the gene matches. CDR3 length: 12 amino acids. Germline V gene sequence: CDR1 MNHEY, CDR2 SVGAGI. CDR3 sequence reads: CATSRDRYEQYF. In DNA, the CDR3 is TGTGCCACTTCCCGGGACAGATACGAGCAGTACTTC.

This clone was counted between two and nine times. The V and J genes are TRBV9 and TRBJ2-5; 7 positions agree with TRBD2. The ends lost 4 bases at V and 4 bases at J; junction bases unmatched: 10. CDR1 SGDLS and CDR2 YYNGEE come from the germline V gene. The CDR3 sequence is 15 residues long. Written as DNA, the CDR3 is TGTGCCAGCAGCCCTAGGGAGGGAAGAACAGAGACCCAGTACTTC. It specifies CASSPREGRTETQYF.